Detailed here is one T cell receptor (beta chain). What it binds is not known. Germline trimming cut 4 bases from V and 6 bases from J; bases unmatched to any gene: 12. CDR1 and CDR2 (germline): SGHAT, FQNNGV. This CDR3 comprises 17 residues. The data were obtained in a study of shared clonotypes between healthy human individuals. Turning to the study itself: Researchers assigned three CD4 naive, three CD4 memory, two CD8 naive and one CD8 memory plate to each donor.

Terminally differentiated effector memory CD45RA+ cells were excluded by CCR7 positive selection of CD45RO-negative cells. Profiling relied on immunoSEQ multiplex PCR, and the TCRdb table lists in-frame clones only, not all of them. Here the sample spans about 2,200,000 clones, approximately 94% being singletons. Study outcomes and limitations: Only blood was sampled, and tissue TCR repertoires likely differ from blood ones. Roughly 5% of naive CD4 clonotypes were shared across a few donors.

This clonotype originated in a man aged 18 to 30 in good health. Some clones in this sample may be carry-over from other donors' samples. The V and J genes are TRBV11-2 and TRBJ2-4; 10 bases are shared with TRBD2. Sequenced material: naive CD8+ T cells from PBMCs. CDR3 region: CASSYGPSGSLVNIQYF. CDR3 DNA: TGTGCCAGCAGCTACGGTCCTAGCGGGAGCCTGGTAAACATTCAGTACTTC.